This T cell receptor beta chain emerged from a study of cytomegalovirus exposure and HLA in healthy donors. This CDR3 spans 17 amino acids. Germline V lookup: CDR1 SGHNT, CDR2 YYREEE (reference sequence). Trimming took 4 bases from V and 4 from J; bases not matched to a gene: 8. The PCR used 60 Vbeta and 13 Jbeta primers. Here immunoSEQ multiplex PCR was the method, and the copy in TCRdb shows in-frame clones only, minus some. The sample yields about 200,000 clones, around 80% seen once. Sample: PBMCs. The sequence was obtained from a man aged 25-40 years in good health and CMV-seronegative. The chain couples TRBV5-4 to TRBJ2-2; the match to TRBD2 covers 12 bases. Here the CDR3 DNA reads TGTGCCAGCAGCCCTGGACTAGCGGGACCTCCCACCGGGGAGCTGTTTTTT. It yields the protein CASSPGLAGPPTGELFF.